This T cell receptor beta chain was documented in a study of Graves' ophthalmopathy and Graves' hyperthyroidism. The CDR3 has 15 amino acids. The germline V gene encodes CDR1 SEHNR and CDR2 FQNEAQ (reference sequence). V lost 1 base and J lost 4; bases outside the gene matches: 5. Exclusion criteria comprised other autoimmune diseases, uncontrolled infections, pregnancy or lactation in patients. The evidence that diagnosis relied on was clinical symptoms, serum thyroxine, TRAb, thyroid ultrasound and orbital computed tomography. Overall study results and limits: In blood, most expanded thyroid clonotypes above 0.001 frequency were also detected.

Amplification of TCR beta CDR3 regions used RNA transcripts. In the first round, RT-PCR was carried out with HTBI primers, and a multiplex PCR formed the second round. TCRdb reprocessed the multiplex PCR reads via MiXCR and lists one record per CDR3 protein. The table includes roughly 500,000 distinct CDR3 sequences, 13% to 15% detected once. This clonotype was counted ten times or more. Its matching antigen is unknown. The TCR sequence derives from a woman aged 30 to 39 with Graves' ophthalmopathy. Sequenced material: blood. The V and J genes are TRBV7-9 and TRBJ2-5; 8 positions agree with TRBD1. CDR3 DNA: TGTGCCAGCAGCTTAGGGTTCGACAGGGGAGAGACCCAGTACTTC. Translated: CASSLGFDRGETQYF.